The rows below give T cell receptor beta chains drawn from one sample of a study of T cell repertoires in cytomegalovirus infection. From the reads, TCRdb called clonotypes with MiXCR, one entry per CDR3 protein. The table shows about 160,000 distinct CDR3 sequences, with about 15% occurring only once. Specimen: CD8+ T cells from PBMCs. The origin of the receptors is a human donor in good health (CMV status not recorded). Some clones in this sample may be carry-over from other donors' samples. Both conserved end residues are part of each CDR3.

j_call v_call cdr3_aa
TRBJ2-5 TRBV27 CASSPDRGPETQYF
TRBJ2-7 TRBV20-1 CSAREPGQGYEQYF
TRBJ2-1 TRBV7-6 CASSLYGGLAGVVEQFF
TRBJ2-1 TRBV6-6 CASSYGSNEQFF
TRBJ2-6 TRBV5-6 CASSYMGGASGANVLTF
TRBJ2-5 TRBV6-1 CASSRDFEETQYF
TRBJ2-1 TRBV6-2/TRBV6-3 CASRFNSYNEQFF
TRBJ2-1 TRBV27 CASSVAGGYINEQFF
TRBJ2-5 TRBV5-1 CASSWGPTSGRHQETQYF
TRBJ2-1 TRBV12-3/TRBV12-4 CASDREFSYNEQFF
TRBJ1-5 TRBV6-2/TRBV6-3 CASSYYGGGNQPQHF
TRBJ2-1 TRBV12-3/TRBV12-4 CASSFLAGTPYEQFF
TRBJ2-7 TRBV28 CASSFGTLLEYF
TRBJ2-7 TRBV28 CASSRASGSYEQYF
TRBJ2-2 TRBV7-9 CASRGTGELFF
TRBJ1-1 TRBV28 CASSLYGQGATTEAFF
TRBJ2-1 TRBV6-2/TRBV6-3 CASSYALAGDNEQFF
TRBJ2-1 TRBV6-2/TRBV6-3 CASSYTGPRTRPSYNEQFF
TRBJ1-1 TRBV6-2/TRBV6-3 CASSYDPGRKNTEAFF
TRBJ2-2 TRBV7-3 CASSFRRGSTTNTGELFF
TRBJ1-1 TRBV7-2 CASSLRPGTEAFF
TRBJ2-3 TRBV28 CASSFPRYTDTQYF
TRBJ2-1 TRBV7-9 CASSTPQGRNEQFF
TRBJ2-3 TRBV5-1 CASSLGRDYSTDTQYF
TRBJ1-1 TRBV2 CASSVPSGAEAFF
TRBJ1-2 TRBV28 CASSLVAEGGYTF
TRBJ2-1 TRBV6-2/TRBV6-3 CASNSGQGSYNEQFF
TRBJ2-1 TRBV28 CASLGVEQSSYNEQFF
TRBJ1-6 TRBV19 CASTDLPEPDNSPLHF
TRBJ1-1 TRBV25-1 CASSDPTGSGDTEAFF
TRBJ1-2 TRBV28 CATGQGNGYTF
TRBJ1-2 TRBV15 CATRKGGDYYGYTF
TRBJ2-1 TRBV6-6 CASSYGTFPLDEQFF
TRBJ1-1 TRBV7-9 CASSSLQGARTEAFF
TRBJ2-1 TRBV20-1 CSANSGTGRKNEQFF
TRBJ1-1 TRBV5-6 CASSPGQTPQLAFF
TRBJ2-3 TRBV7-3 CASSSSGGARDTQYF
TRBJ1-3 TRBV7-9 CASSARISNTIYF
TRBJ1-5 TRBV28 CASSLGDSFNQPQHF
TRBJ2-5 TRBV6-4 CASSSTAGSQETQYF
TRBJ2-1 TRBV28 CASSSSGDHNEQFF
TRBJ2-1 TRBV11-2 CASSSPVRTGRYNEQFF
TRBJ2-1 TRBV6-5 CASSPTKFNEQFF
TRBJ2-7 TRBV6-2/TRBV6-3 CASSYRENEQYF
TRBJ2-2 TRBV12-5 CASGWGQGKNTGELFF
TRBJ1-2 TRBV5-4 CASSSNLPEGYTF
TRBJ2-7 TRBV15 CATSPQDRVTYEQYF
TRBJ2-7 TRBV7-6 CASSYGQGNSYEQYF
TRBJ1-2 TRBV7-9 CASSLVGANYGYTF
TRBJ2-7 TRBV7-6 CASSRGGSGTYEQYF
TRBJ2-1 TRBV27 CASSPISDYSYNEQFF
TRBJ2-1 TRBV2 CASSIPLRLPYNEQFF
TRBJ2-5 TRBV14 CASSHAYRGERETQYF
TRBJ2-5 TRBV7-6 CASSLDGGGETQYF